The 17 T cell receptor beta chains below all came from one sample that was sequenced in a study of blood T cell repertoires in COVID-19. TCRdb keeps only in-frame clones here, not all; method: immunoSEQ multiplex PCR. The sample consists of about 93,000 clones, roughly nine tenths of them appearing once. The material sequenced was peripheral blood. Receptors originate from a man aged 45-65 years with acute or convalescent COVID-19.

The gene calls are TRBV3-1 (or the pseudogene TRBV3-2) and TRBJ1-1, with 8 bases lining up with TRBD1. This CDR3 has 16 amino acids. The V segment lost 2 bases and the J segment 5 bases; nucleotides outside the gene matches: 10. Germline V CDR1 and CDR2: LGHDT, YNNKEL (reference sequence). This chain's CDR3 is CASSQFGQGARTEAFF. The CDR3 nucleotides are TGTGCCAGCAGCCAATTTGGCCAGGGGGCACGAACTGAAGCTTTCTTT.

V and J are TRBV28 and TRBJ2-5, with 7 bases lining up with TRBD1. CDR1 is MDHEN and CDR2 is SYDVKM in the germline V gene. V shed 4 bases, J shed 5 bases, and the junction held 7 bases outside the gene matches. CDR3 length: 14 residues. The CDR3 is CASSSGQLRETQYF. The CDR3 nucleotides read TGTGCCAGCAGTTCGGGACAGCTAAGGGAGACCCAGTACTTC. Drawing the rest from reference TRBV28 and TRBJ2-5, the complete variable domain is DVKVTQSSRYLVKRTGEKVFLECVQDMDHENMFWYRQDPGLGLRLIYFSYDVKMKEKGDIPEGYSVSREKKERFSLILESASTNQTSMYLCASSSGQLRETQYFGPGTRLLVL.

The chain employs TRBV28 and TRBJ1-5, with D possibly TRBD1 on 5 matching bases. Germline V gene data show CDR1 as MDHEN and CDR2 as SYDVKM. With 5 bases removed from V and 3 bases from J, the gap between germline ends came to 11 bases. The CDR3 runs to 14 residues. CDR3 loop: CASSPGGFNQPQHF. DNA for the CDR3: TGTGCCAGCAGTCCCGGGGGTTTCAATCAGCCCCAGCATTTT.

In DNA form, the CDR3 reads TGTGCCAGTGGGGTTCTAGCGGCGATGCGGGATACGCAGTATTTT. It codes for CASGVLAAMRDTQYF. This chain uses TRBV19 with TRBJ2-3; 7 nucleotides align to TRBD2. This CDR3 has 15 residues. The V gene's germline CDR1 is LNHDA and CDR2 SQIVND (reference sequence). Trimming cost V 8 bases and J 6 bases; bases outside gene matches: 14.

This clone appeared a few times. The chain is built from TRBV7-2 and TRBJ1-2; D ambiguous. In germline, CDR1 is SGHTA, CDR2 FQGNSA. This CDR3 spans 14 amino acids. Trimming took 2 bases from V and 6 from J, leaving 13 bases between them. CDR3 nucleotide sequence: TGTGCCAGCAGCTTATATGCGGCAGAGGATGGCTACACCTTC. This sequence encodes CASSLYAAEDGYTF.

V gene TRBV2 combines with J gene TRBJ1-1, with D possibly TRBD1 on 5 matching bases. CDR1 is SNHLY and CDR2 is FYNNEI in the germline V gene. CDR3 length: 15 residues. Trimming left V 10 bases short and J 1 base short, with 19 bases between. CDR3 DNA: TGTGCCACCGAATACGCGGGACTTCCGAACACTGAAGCTTTCTTT. Translating gives CATEYAGLPNTEAFF.

V and J are TRBV7-2 and TRBJ2-1, with 9 bases identical to TRBD1. CDR3 size: 16 residues. Germline-derived CDR1 and CDR2 are SGHTA and FQGNSA. V gave up 1 base and J gave up 7 bases; unmatched junction bases: 8. The CDR3 DNA sequence: TGTGCCAGCAGCTTAGGGACAGGGGTAGTCATAAATGAGCAGTTCTTC. Translating gives CASSLGTGVVINEQFF.

The V gene is TRBV10-1, the J gene TRBJ1-2, with 9 bases lining up with TRBD1. J was trimmed by 4 bases and V by 5 bases; bases with no gene match: 11. Per the germline V gene, CDR1 is WNHNN and CDR2 is SYGVQD (reference sequence). The CDR3 extends over 16 amino acids. The CDR3 here is CASSRFGTGHFYGYTF. The DNA of the CDR3 is TGCGCCAGCAGTCGATTCGGGACAGGGCATTTCTATGGCTACACCTTC.

The chain employs TRBV28 and TRBJ1-1, with D unclear. The germline V gene encodes CDR1 MDHEN and CDR2 SYDVKM. CDR3 length: 12 residues. Deletions cut 4 bases from V and 2 bases from J, with 5 bases between. The CDR3 region has the DNA TGTGCCAGCAGTTCTATTAACACTGAAGCTTTCTTT. Amino acids: CASSSINTEAFF.

The chain joins TRBV27 to TRBJ1-1; 7 positions match TRBD1. The CDR3 spans 16 residues. V was clipped by 5 bases and J by 3 bases; unmatched bases: 12. Looked up from germline, CDR1 is MNHEY and CDR2 is SMNVEV (reference sequence). The CDR3 region is CASSPRQGEYDTEAFF. The CDR3 DNA reads as TGTGCCAGCAGTCCCCGACAGGGAGAGTATGACACTGAAGCTTTCTTT.

The CDR3 spells CASSRSSYNEQFF. The CDR3 DNA follows: TGTGCCAGCAGCCGGAGCTCCTACAATGAGCAGTTCTTC. The chain is built from TRBV7-2 and TRBJ2-1, with D hard to call. The CDR3 has 13 residues. The ends were cut back, 5 bases at V and 0 bases at J, with 5 bases in the middle. The germline V gene encodes CDR1 SGHTA and CDR2 FQGNSA.

This chain uses TRBV4-3 with TRBJ2-4; a weak D match, TRBD1 (6 bases). Per germline, CDR1 LGHNA and CDR2 YSLEER. The CDR3 totals 15 residues. Trimming cost V 0 bases and J 7 bases, with 13 bases left between them. CDR3 residues: CASSQDSDRSNIQYF. The DNA for the CDR3 is TGCGCCAGCAGCCAAGATTCCGACAGGTCTAACATTCAGTACTTC.

The chain recombines TRBV7-3 with TRBJ2-5, with D perhaps matching TRBD2 (6 bases). This CDR3 contains 13 residues. V was trimmed by 4 bases and J by 4 bases, leaving 10 bases between them. Germline V gives CDR1 SGHTA, CDR2 FQGTGA. Here the CDR3 reads CASSSGLLETQYF. Written as DNA, the CDR3 is TGTGCCAGCAGCTCGGGACTTTTAGAGACCCAGTACTTC.

This clone was seen a single time. V gene TRBV28 combines with J gene TRBJ2-7, with 7 bases fitting TRBD1. CDR1 and CDR2 (germline): MDHEN, SYDVKM. The CDR3 has 13 amino acids. The CDR3 region is CASRDPQGMIRLV. Here the CDR3 DNA reads TGTGCCAGCAGGGATCCACAGGGGATGATAAGATTGGTC.

The chain recombines TRBV2 with TRBJ1-2; D unresolved. Trimming took off 3 bases at V and 4 bases at J, with 6 bases between the two ends. Germline CDR1 is SNHLY and CDR2 is FYNNEI. This CDR3 contains 12 residues. For the CDR3, the DNA is TGTGCCAGCAGTGACAGGATCTATGGCTACACCTTC. Encoded protein: CASSDRIYGYTF. The full variable domain, its missing parts supplied by reference TRBV2 and TRBJ1-2, is EPEVTQTPSHQVTQMGQEVILRCVPISNHLYFYWYRQILGQKVEFLVSFYNNEISEKSEIFDDQFSVERPDGSNFTLKIRSTKLEDSAMYFCASSDRIYGYTFGSGTRLTVV.

J is TRBJ2-1 and V is TRBV4-2; 14 bases map to TRBD2. V lost 0 bases and J lost 3; bases outside the gene matches: 4. CDR3 length equals 18 residues. Germline V CDR1 and CDR2: LGHNA, YNFKEQ. CDR3 in amino acids: CASSQDQGTSGGYNEQFF. DNA for the CDR3: TGTGCCAGCAGCCAAGATCAAGGGACTAGCGGGGGCTACAATGAGCAGTTCTTC.

This clone has just one count. The V and J genes are TRBV2 and TRBJ2-7; weak D call: TRBD1 (6 bases). This CDR3 comprises 16 residues. Germline loops: CDR1 SNHLY, CDR2 FYNNEI. Trimming left V 3 bases short and J 3 bases short, with 18 bases between. CDR3 region: CASSDIDRSTGYEQYF. CDR3 coding DNA: TGTGCCAGCAGTGATATAGACAGGTCTACTGGCTACGAGCAGTACTTC.